This T cell receptor (beta chain) was observed in a study of blood T cells in healthy people across ages. Study results and limitations: Possibly, changes in expanded clonotypes were confounded because donor CMV status was unknown.

A word on this clonotype: Its antigen is not identified.

The length of the CDR3 is 15 residues. Germline CDR1 is LGHNA and CDR2 is YSLEER. Trimming took 0 bases from V and 6 from J; bases not matched to a gene: 5. Then a second PCR, running about 6 to 11 cycles, was carried out with a sample-barcoded 5' primer and a J-beta primer mix. Each cDNA molecule was tagged by a template-switch adaptor with 12 random nucleotides. In TCRdb, the 5' RACE reads were re-called with MiXCR into one record per CDR3 protein. The sample holds about 1.5 million distinct CDR3 sequences; around 40% are singletons and the top ten take less than 5%. For every donor, a draw yielded around 10 milliliters of peripheral blood.

The sample was blood. This rearrangement joins TRBV4-3 to TRBJ1-2, with 9 bases aligning to TRBD1. This clonotype originated in a woman between 18 and 30 years old in good health. This CDR3 is CASSQEARDRDGYTF. DNA of the CDR3: TGCGCCAGCAGCCAAGAGGCCCGGGACAGGGATGGCTACACCTTC.